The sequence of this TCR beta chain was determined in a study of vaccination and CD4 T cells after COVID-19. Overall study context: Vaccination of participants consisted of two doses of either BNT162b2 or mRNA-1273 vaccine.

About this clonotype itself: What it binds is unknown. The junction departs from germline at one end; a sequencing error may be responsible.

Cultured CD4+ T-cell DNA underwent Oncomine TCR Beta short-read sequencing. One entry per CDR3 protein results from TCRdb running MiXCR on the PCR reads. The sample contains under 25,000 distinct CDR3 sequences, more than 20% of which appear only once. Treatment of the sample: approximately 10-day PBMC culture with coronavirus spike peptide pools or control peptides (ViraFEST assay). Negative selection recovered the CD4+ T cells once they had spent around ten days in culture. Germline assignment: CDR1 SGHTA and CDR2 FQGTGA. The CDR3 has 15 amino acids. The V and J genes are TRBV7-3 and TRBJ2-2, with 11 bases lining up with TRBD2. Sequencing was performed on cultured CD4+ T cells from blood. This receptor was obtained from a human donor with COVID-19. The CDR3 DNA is TGTGCCAGCAGCTCGACTAGCGGGGTTACCGGGGAGCTGTTATTT. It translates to CASSSTSGVTGELLF.